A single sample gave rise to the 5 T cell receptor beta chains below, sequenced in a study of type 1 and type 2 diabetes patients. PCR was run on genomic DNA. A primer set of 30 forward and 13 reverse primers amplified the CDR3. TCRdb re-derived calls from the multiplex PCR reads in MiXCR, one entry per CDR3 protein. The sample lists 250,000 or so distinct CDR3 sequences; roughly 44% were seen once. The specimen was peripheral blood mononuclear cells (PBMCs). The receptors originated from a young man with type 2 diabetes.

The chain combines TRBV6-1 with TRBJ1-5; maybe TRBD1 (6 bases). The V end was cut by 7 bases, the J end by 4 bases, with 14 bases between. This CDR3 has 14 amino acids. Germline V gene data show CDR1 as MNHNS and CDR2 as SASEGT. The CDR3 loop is CASTGQSFNQPQHF. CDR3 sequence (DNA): TGTGCCAGCACTGGACAGTCTTTTAATCAGCCCCAGCATTTT.

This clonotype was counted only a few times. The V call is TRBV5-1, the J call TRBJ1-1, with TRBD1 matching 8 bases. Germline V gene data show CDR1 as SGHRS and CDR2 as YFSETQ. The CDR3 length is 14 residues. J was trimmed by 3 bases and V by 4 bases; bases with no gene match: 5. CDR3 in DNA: TGCGCCAGCAGCGGGACAGGTAGCTACACTGAAGCTTTCTTT. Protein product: CASSGTGSYTEAFF.

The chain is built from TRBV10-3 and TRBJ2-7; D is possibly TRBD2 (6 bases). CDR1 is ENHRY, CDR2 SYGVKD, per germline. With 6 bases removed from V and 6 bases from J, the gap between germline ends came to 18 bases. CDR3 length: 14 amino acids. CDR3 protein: CAIRDHLALSEQYF. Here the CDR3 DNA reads TGTGCCATCAGAGATCACCTAGCGTTATCCGAGCAGTACTTC.

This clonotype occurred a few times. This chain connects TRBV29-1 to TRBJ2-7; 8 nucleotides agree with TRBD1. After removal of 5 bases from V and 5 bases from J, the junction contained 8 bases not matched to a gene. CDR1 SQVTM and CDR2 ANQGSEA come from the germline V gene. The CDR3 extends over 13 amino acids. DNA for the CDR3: TGCAGCGTTAGGGACAGGTTGGCCGACGAGCAGTACTTC. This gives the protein CSVRDRLADEQYF.

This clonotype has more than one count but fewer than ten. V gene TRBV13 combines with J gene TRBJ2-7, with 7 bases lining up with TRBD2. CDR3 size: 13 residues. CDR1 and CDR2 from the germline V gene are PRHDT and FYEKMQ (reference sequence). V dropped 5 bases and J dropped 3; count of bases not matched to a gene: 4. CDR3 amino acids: CASSVGLDYEQYF. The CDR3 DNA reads TGTGCCAGCAGCGTCGGACTAGACTACGAGCAGTACTTC.